Below, 30 T cell receptor beta chains from the same sample are listed, as sequenced in a study of T cells in Graves' hyperthyroidism and ophthalmopathy. Template material for amplifying TCR beta CDR3 regions consisted of RNA transcripts. First-round RT-PCR with HTBI primers amplified the TCR CDR3 region. TCRdb ran MiXCR on the multiplex PCR reads and lists one entry per CDR3 protein. The data contain 700,000 to 950,000 distinct CDR3 sequences, over 35% of them singletons. Sample: blood. All receptors derive from a woman aged 40 to 50 with Graves' hyperthyroidism.

The chain joins TRBV19 to TRBJ1-2; D gene unclear. This CDR3 has 13 residues. Trimming removed 2 bases from V and 4 bases from J, with 8 bases in between. Germline values: CDR1 LNHDA, CDR2 SQIVND (reference sequence). The CDR3: CASSILVSYGYTF. In nucleotides, the CDR3 is TGTGCCAGTAGTATATTGGTTAGCTATGGCTACACCTTC.

The rearrangement uses TRBV29-1 and TRBJ2-5; 7 bases line up with TRBD1. Germline CDR1 and CDR2: SQVTM and ANQGSEA. CDR3 size: 13 residues. V shed 5 bases, J shed 4 bases, and the junction held 7 bases outside the gene matches. As DNA, the CDR3 is TGCAGCGTTCCGAAGGGGGCGGGAGAGACCCAGTACTTC. Translation gives CSVPKGAGETQYF. Drawing the rest from reference TRBV29-1 and TRBJ2-5, the complete variable domain is SAVISQKPSRDICQRGTSLTIQCQVDSQVTMMFWYRQQPGQSLTLIATANQGSEATYESGFVIDKFPISRPNLTFSTLTVSNMSPEDSSIYLCSVPKGAGETQYFGPGTRLLVL.

In the case of this clonotype: Since a much larger clone is just one base distant, this may be a read error. The chain combines TRBV7-9 with TRBJ1-2; D is unresolved. Germline lookup yields CDR1 SEHNR and CDR2 FQNEAQ (reference sequence). The CDR3 extends over 13 amino acids. The CDR3 DNA sequence: TGTGCCAGCAGCTTTGGGATCTCCTATGGCCACACCTTC. Protein: CASSFGISYGHTF. The variable domain in full, completed from reference TRBV7-9 and TRBJ1-2, reads DTGVSQNPRHKITKRGQNVTFRCDPISEHNRLYWYRQTLGQGPEFLTYFQNEAQLEKSRLLSDRFSAERPKGSFSTLEIQRTEQGDSAMYLCASSFGISYGHTFGSGTRLTVV.

This clonotype has a handful of counts. J is TRBJ1-5 and V is TRBV7-9; TRBD1 matches at 10 bases. After removal of 5 bases from V and 3 bases from J, the junction contained 7 bases not matched to a gene. Germline V lookup: CDR1 SEHNR, CDR2 FQNEAQ (reference sequence). This CDR3 spans 16 amino acids. The CDR3 coding sequence is TGTGCCAGCAGCCCGACGGGACAGGGGAACAATCAGCCCCAGCATTTT. It is translated as CASSPTGQGNNQPQHF.

The chain recombines TRBV4-3 with TRBJ2-5; D gene ambiguous. The germline gives CDR1 LGHNA, CDR2 YSLEER. Trimming took 3 bases from V and 2 from J, leaving 7 bases between them. This CDR3 comprises 13 residues. Here the CDR3 reads CASSQARQETQYF. DNA for the CDR3: TGCGCCAGCAGCCAGGCCCGTCAAGAGACCCAGTACTTC.

The J gene is TRBJ1-4, the V gene TRBV19, with D hard to call. The germline V gene encodes CDR1 LNHDA and CDR2 SQIVND (reference sequence). V lost 4 bases to trimming and J lost 0 bases, with 6 bases between them. The CDR3 totals 14 residues. This CDR3 reads CASSKQATNEKLFF. DNA of the CDR3: TGTGCCAGTAGTAAGCAAGCAACTAATGAAAAACTGTTTTTT. Full variable domain (rest looked up from reference TRBV19 and TRBJ1-4): DGGITQSPKYLFRKEGQNVTLSCEQNLNHDAMYWYRQDPGQGLRLIYYSQIVNDFQKGDIAEGYSVSREKKESFPLTVTSAQKNPTAFYLCASSKQATNEKLFFGSGTQLSVL.

This chain links TRBV19 with TRBJ1-5; D ambiguous. The CDR3 runs 14 residues. Trimming pared 9 bases from V and 5 bases from J, leaving 17 bases between. Germline V gene data show CDR1 as LNHDA and CDR2 as SQIVND (reference sequence). The CDR3 spells CASSLNRGHQPQHF. In DNA form, the CDR3 reads TGTGCCAGCAGTTTAAACCGCGGGCATCAGCCCCAGCATTTT.

Ten or more counts support this clonotype. The chain couples TRBV7-3 to TRBJ1-6; D not certain. V gave up 4 bases and J gave up 7 bases, with 5 bases separating them. There are 12 residues in the CDR3. CDR1 is SGHTA and CDR2 is FQGTGA in the germline V gene. CDR3 DNA: TGTGCCAGCAGCTCAGGAAATTCACCCCTCCACTTT. Translation gives CASSSGNSPLHF.

Details on this clonotype: This sequence may be a read error, since a much larger clone differs from it by one base. V is TRBV24-1 and J is TRBJ2-2; tentative D call: TRBD2 (5 bases). Trimming cost V 3 bases and J 10 bases, with 17 bases left between them. Germline V gene data show CDR1 as KGHDR and CDR2 as SFDVKD. The CDR3 spans 15 residues. DNA of the CDR3: TGTGCCACCAGTGATAGTTCCCGGGATCCCGAGGAGCTGTTTTTT. Translation gives CATSDSSRDPEELFF.

This clonotype was found a few times. The V and J genes are TRBV6-5 and TRBJ2-5; TRBD1 aligns across 7 bases. V shed 6 bases, J shed 3 bases, and the junction held 10 bases outside the gene matches. Looked up from germline, CDR1 is MNHEY and CDR2 is SVGAGI. The CDR3 has 15 amino acids. This CDR3 reads CASSPRQGREETQYF. The CDR3, as DNA: TGTGCCAGCAGCCCCCGACAGGGCAGGGAAGAGACCCAGTACTTC.

This clonotype was seen a few times. The chain is built from TRBV10-1 and TRBJ1-5; D may be TRBD1 (5 bases). CDR1 and CDR2 from the germline V gene are WNHNN and SYGVQD (reference sequence). This CDR3 has 16 amino acids. Trimming removed 7 bases at V and 5 bases at J, with 21 bases between. CDR3 loop: CASTSPGLPADQPQHF. In DNA form, the CDR3 reads TGCGCCAGCACCTCACCGGGACTCCCGGCCGATCAGCCCCAGCATTTT.

In this sample, this clonotype turned up a few times. The gene calls are TRBV14 and TRBJ2-7; D ambiguous. Looked up from germline, CDR1 is SGHDN and CDR2 is FVKESK. V lost 4 bases, J lost 4 bases, and 17 bases lay in between. This CDR3 is 15 amino acids long. The CDR3 reads CASSPWTALGYEQYF. The DNA for the CDR3 is TGTGCCAGCAGCCCGTGGACGGCCCTCGGGTACGAGCAGTACTTC.

The V and J genes are TRBV21-1 and TRBJ1-4; no check of the table's D call, TRBD1, against the DNA was made. TRBV21-1 is annotated as a pseudogene. There are 18 residues in the CDR3. The CDR3 reads CASSPQPGQGATNEKLFF. CDR3 DNA: TGTGCCAGCTCACCACAACCGGGACAGGGGGCAACTAATGAAAAACTGTTTTTT.

V and J are TRBV5-1 and TRBJ2-2, with 11 bases aligning to TRBD2. Germline V lookup: CDR1 SGHRS, CDR2 YFSETQ. The CDR3 length is 20 residues. V gave up 4 bases and J gave up 0 bases; unmatched junction bases: 14. CDR3 region: CASSPQRTSGLNSNTGELFF. Here the CDR3 DNA reads TGCGCCAGCAGCCCACAGCGGACTAGCGGGCTCAATTCGAACACCGGGGAGCTGTTTTTT.

This chain joins TRBV20-1 and TRBJ2-5, with D perhaps TRBD1 or TRBD2 (6 bases each). The CDR3 covers 16 residues. Germline-derived CDR1 and CDR2 are DFQATT and SNEGSKA (reference sequence). Trimming took 5 bases from V and 1 from J, leaving 20 bases between them. For the CDR3, the DNA is TGCAGTGCTGGCGGTGGGGGGCCCAAAACCCAAGAGACCCAGTACTTC. Amino acid sequence: CSAGGGGPKTQETQYF.

Ten or more counts support this clonotype. J is TRBJ2-6 and V is TRBV25-1; D may be TRBD2 (5 bases). Trimming cost V 3 bases and J 0 bases, with 6 bases left between them. Germline V lookup: CDR1 MGHDK, CDR2 SYGVNS. The CDR3 extends over 15 amino acids. The CDR3 protein is CASSDGVSGANVLTF. The CDR3 DNA reads as TGTGCCAGCAGTGACGGGGTCTCTGGGGCCAACGTCCTGACTTTC.

This sequence joins TRBV29-1 and TRBJ1-2; tentative D call: TRBD1 (5 bases). The CDR3 spans 14 residues. V was trimmed by 3 bases and J by 4 bases, leaving 15 bases between them. The V gene's germline CDR1 is SQVTM and CDR2 ANQGSEA. The CDR3 is CSVERDGTPYGYTF. The CDR3 DNA reads as TGCAGCGTTGAGCGAGATGGGACCCCCTATGGCTACACCTTC. Using reference TRBV29-1 and TRBJ1-2 for the parts outside the CDR3, the full variable domain is SAVISQKPSRDICQRGTSLTIQCQVDSQVTMMFWYRQQPGQSLTLIATANQGSEATYESGFVIDKFPISRPNLTFSTLTVSNMSPEDSSIYLCSVERDGTPYGYTFGSGTRLTVV.

Points on this clonotype: This clone may be a read error of a much larger clone one base away. This chain's CDR3 is CSARAELGTGGTGANALTF. The CDR3 nucleotides are TGCAGTGCTAGGGCCGAACTAGGGACAGGGGGGACTGGGGCCAACGCCCTGACTTTC. The chain recombines TRBV20-1 with TRBJ2-6, with 11 bases lining up with TRBD1. Per the germline V gene, CDR1 is DFQATT and CDR2 is SNEGSKA (reference sequence). This CDR3 contains 19 residues.

This sequence joins TRBV29-1 and TRBJ1-2; D is ambiguous. The germline gives CDR1 SQVTM, CDR2 ANQGSEA. This CDR3 region has 11 residues. The V and J ends lost 1 base and 6 bases respectively, with 6 bases between them. Here the CDR3 DNA reads TGCAGCGTTGAAGGGGCAGATGGCTACACCTTC. Encoded protein: CSVEGADGYTF.

There are many counts of this clonotype. The CDR3 DNA sequence: TGTGCCAGTAGTTGGGACAGGCAAGGTCAGCCCCAGCATTTT. As protein: CASSWDRQGQPQHF. The J gene is TRBJ1-5, the V gene TRBV19, with TRBD1 matching 8 bases. Germline V gene lookup returns CDR1 LNHDA and CDR2 SQIVND (reference sequence). This CDR3 spans 14 amino acids. V lost 5 bases, J lost 6 bases, and 6 bases stayed unmatched.

The chain uses TRBV12-3 or TRBV12-4 and TRBJ1-3; no clear D. V was shortened by 7 bases and J by 5 bases, with 18 bases between the two germline ends. This CDR3 comprises 15 residues. Here the CDR3 reads CASIGNTVYRNTIYF. The CDR3 bases are TGTGCCAGCATTGGAAACACCGTGTACAGAAACACCATATATTTT.

This chain uses TRBV7-9 with TRBJ1-2; maybe TRBD1 (5 bases). Germline V gene data show CDR1 as SEHNR and CDR2 as FQNEAQ (reference sequence). Trimming removed 8 bases from V and 7 bases from J, with 11 bases in between. This CDR3 is built from 11 residues. The CDR3: CASRRDSGYTF. CDR3 nucleotide sequence: TGTGCCAGCCGCCGGGACTCTGGCTACACCTTC.

This clonotype appeared a few times. The rearrangement links TRBV7-2 to TRBJ1-5; no definite D call. Germline V CDR1 and CDR2: SGHTA, FQGNSA. The CDR3 is 14 amino acids. V was pared by 0 bases and J by 3 bases, with 6 bases between. The CDR3 loop reads CASSLAVNNQPQHF. For the CDR3, the DNA is TGTGCCAGCAGCTTAGCAGTCAACAATCAGCCCCAGCATTTT.

Concerning this clonotype itself: A much bigger clone sits one base away, suggesting this may be a read error. Because it lacks the conserved phenylalanine or tryptophan at the end, this CDR3 is likely a read error. The chain couples TRBV11-2 to TRBJ1-2; D is ambiguous. CDR1 SGHAT and CDR2 FQNNGV come from the germline V gene. This CDR3 has 13 residues. V shed 1 base and J shed 7 bases, with 10 bases lying between them. The CDR3 bases are TGTGCCAGCAGCTTAGGCAGCTCGGTTGGCTACACCCTC. Protein sequence: CASSLGSSVGYTL.

This clonotype showed up many times. The V and J genes are TRBV19 and TRBJ1-5; a weak D match, TRBD1 (6 bases). The length of the CDR3 is 15 residues. V lost 6 bases to trimming and J lost 6 bases, with 18 bases between them. Germline V gene sequence: CDR1 LNHDA, CDR2 SQIVND (reference sequence). In nucleotides, the CDR3 is TGTGCCAGTAGCTCGTGGAGGGGGAAGGGTCAGCCCCAGCATTTT. Its protein product is CASSSWRGKGQPQHF.

V is TRBV10-3 and J is TRBJ2-7; D is possibly TRBD2 (6 bases). Judging by the DNA end, TRBJ2-1 fits better; the J call may be wrong. Germline V gene data show CDR1 as ENHRY and CDR2 as SYGVKD. CDR3 size: 16 residues. CDR3 nucleotides: TGTGCCATCAGTGACTCTGACCGAGTTGCGGGGAATGAGCAGTTCTTC. Protein sequence: CAISDSDRVAGNEQFF.

This clonotype was observed a single time. The V call is TRBV7-2, the J call TRBJ2-7; TRBD1 agrees at 7 bases. The germline V gene has CDR1 SGHTA and CDR2 FQGNSA. V was clipped by 4 bases and J by 5 bases; unmatched bases: 8. This CDR3 region has 14 residues. The CDR3 is CASSSYRTGNEQYF. CDR3 DNA sequence: TGTGCCAGCAGCTCATACCGGACAGGTAACGAGCAGTACTTC.

Of note for this clonotype: As the CDR3 is not closed by the conserved phenylalanine or tryptophan, this likely results from a read error. It is unclear where the CDR3 begins or ends on the DNA, so no DNA is shown, and the CDR3 is as TCRdb lists it. The chain has TRBV7-2 and TRBJ2-7; TRBD2 was called by the table and not checked on the DNA. In germline, CDR1 is SGHTA, CDR2 FQGNSA. The CDR3 totals 8 residues, both ends included. The CDR3 sequence is CASSQGTS.

The chain links TRBV4-3 to TRBJ2-5; no clear D gene. V lost 1 base and J 5 bases, leaving 14 bases between the germline ends. The CDR3 contains 15 residues. Germline V lookup: CDR1 LGHNA, CDR2 YSLEER. CDR3 loop: CASSQVWLLWETQYF. The CDR3 nucleotides are TGCGCCAGCAGCCAAGTATGGTTGTTGTGGGAGACCCAGTACTTC.

The chain uses TRBV29-1 and TRBJ1-1; maybe TRBD1 (5 bases). Deletions cut 6 bases from V and 3 bases from J, with 17 bases between. Germline V gene sequence: CDR1 SQVTM, CDR2 ANQGSEA. This CDR3 spans 14 amino acids. DNA of the CDR3: TGCAGCGTCCCCCCGTGGGCAGGGCACACTGAAGCTTTCTTT. Its translation is CSVPPWAGHTEAFF.